Presented here are 13 T cell receptor beta chains from one specimen sequenced in a study of blood T cell repertoires in COVID-19. This table comes from immunoSEQ multiplex PCR, and its TCRdb copy is limited to in-frame clones, with some not included. Of tens of thousands of clones in the sample, 88% were seen once. Sequenced sample: peripheral blood. The receptors come from a human donor in a cohort sampled during active COVID-19.

This chain links TRBV12-5 with TRBJ2-3; 9 nucleotides line up with TRBD2. Germline-derived CDR1 and CDR2 are LGHNT and FRNRAP. V trimming: 4 bases; J trimming: 1 base; junction bases outside the gene matches: 0. The CDR3 totals 14 residues. In DNA form, the CDR3 reads TGTGCTAGTGGTTCTAGCGGGGGCACAGATACGCAGTATTTT. Its protein product is CASGSSGGTDTQYF. The full variable domain, rest sourced from reference TRBV12-5 and TRBJ2-3, is DARVTQTPRHKVTEMGQEVTMRCQPILGHNTVFWYRQTMMQGLELLAYFRNRAPLDDSGMPKDRFSAEMPDATLATLKIQPSEPRDSAVYFCASGSSGGTDTQYFGPGTRLTVL.

The CDR3 sequence is CASSPQGVNSPLHF. CDR3 nucleotide sequence: TGCGCCAGCAGCCCCCAGGGGGTTAATTCACCCCTCCACTTT. The V and J genes are TRBV5-1 and TRBJ1-6, with 7 bases that match TRBD1. The CDR3 sequence is 14 residues long. Germline V gene sequence: CDR1 SGHRS, CDR2 YFSETQ. Germline trimming cut 4 bases from V and 6 bases from J; bases unmatched to any gene: 4.

V gene TRBV13 combines with J gene TRBJ2-5, with 12 bases matching TRBD1. The CDR3 is 16 residues long. Germline V gene sequence: CDR1 PRHDT, CDR2 FYEKMQ (reference sequence). J lost 3 bases, V lost 5 bases, and 7 bases had no gene match. The CDR3 loop is CASSRRDRGPEETQYF. The CDR3 DNA reads as TGTGCCAGCAGCCGTAGGGACAGGGGGCCAGAAGAGACCCAGTACTTC.

The chain has TRBV5-1 and TRBJ1-1; 7 bases agree with TRBD1. The CDR3 is 15 amino acids. The V segment lost 2 bases and the J segment 4 bases; nucleotides outside the gene matches: 8. In germline, CDR1 is SGHRS, CDR2 YFSETQ. The CDR3 spells CASSFQGVGSTEAFF. The CDR3 DNA reads as TGCGCCAGCAGCTTTCAGGGGGTGGGTAGCACTGAAGCTTTCTTT.

This clone came up once. J is TRBJ2-2 and V is TRBV7-6; perhaps TRBD2 as D (6 bases). Looked up from germline, CDR1 is SGHVS and CDR2 is FNYEAQ. Trimming took 5 bases from V and 6 from J, leaving 13 bases between them. There are 14 residues in the CDR3. CDR3: CASSPGVQAGELFF. CDR3 sequence (DNA): TGTGCCAGCAGCCCGGGGGTGCAGGCCGGGGAGCTGTTTTTT.

V usage is TRBV18 and J usage is TRBJ1-1, with D possibly matching TRBD1 (6 bases). This CDR3 has 15 amino acids. Trimming pared 5 bases from V and 1 base from J, leaving 14 bases between. Looked up from germline, CDR1 is KGHSH and CDR2 is LQKENI. CDR3 amino acids: CASSSEQGRNTEAFF. For the CDR3, the DNA is TGTGCCAGCTCATCAGAGCAGGGGAGGAACACTGAAGCTTTCTTT.

This sequence joins TRBV15 and TRBJ1-1; D not resolved. The length of the CDR3 is 16 residues. Between the trimmed V and J ends, which lost 1 base and 1 base, there was a span of 13 bases. Germline V gene data show CDR1 as LNHNV and CDR2 as YYDKDF (reference sequence). In DNA form, the CDR3 reads TGTGCCACCAGCAGAGTACCTACAGCTAAGAACACTGAAGCTTTCTTT. It specifies CATSRVPTAKNTEAFF. Full variable domain (rest looked up from reference TRBV15 and TRBJ1-1): DAMVIQNPRYQVTQFGKPVTLSCSQTLNHNVMYWYQQKSSQAPKLLFHYYDKDFNNEADTPDNFQSRRPNTSFCFLDIRSPGLGDTAMYLCATSRVPTAKNTEAFFGQGTRLTVV.

The chain has TRBV5-1 and TRBJ1-1; TRBD1 matches 8 bases. This CDR3 has 19 amino acids. CDR1 is SGHRS and CDR2 is YFSETQ in the germline V gene. J was trimmed by 2 bases and V by 4 bases; bases with no gene match: 19. This CDR3 reads CASSQPPIRQGIFNTEAFF. The CDR3 DNA is TGCGCCAGCAGCCAGCCCCCTATCCGACAGGGGATTTTTAACACTGAAGCTTTCTTT.

This clone was observed a single time. This rearrangement joins TRBV29-1 to TRBJ2-2; 8 bases align to TRBD1. CDR3 length: 13 residues. After removal of 5 bases from V and 4 bases from J, the junction contained 3 bases not matched to a gene. Looked up from germline, CDR1 is SQVTM and CDR2 is ANQGSEA. The DNA of the CDR3 is TGCAGCGTTCGGACAGGGCCCACCGGGGAGCTGTTTTTT. Its translation: CSVRTGPTGELFF.

This chain uses TRBV25-1 with TRBJ1-1; the D gene is possibly TRBD1 (5 bases). Trimming took off 7 bases at V and 6 bases at J, with 21 bases between the two ends. CDR3 length: 15 residues. Germline V lookup: CDR1 MGHDK, CDR2 SYGVNS. CDR3 nucleotides: TGTGCCAGCACCAATGACGGGGGACCGAGAGCTGAAGCTTTCTTT. Amino acids: CASTNDGGPRAEAFF.

The chain links TRBV2 to TRBJ2-3; 14 bases line up with TRBD2. V shed 7 bases and J 5 bases; nucleotides not matched to a gene: 8. The CDR3 is 16 amino acids. Germline V gene lookup returns CDR1 SNHLY and CDR2 FYNNEI. The CDR3 reads CASTTGLAGVLDTQYF. The CDR3 DNA sequence: TGTGCCAGCACTACGGGACTAGCGGGAGTTCTAGATACGCAGTATTTT.

This clone was counted a few times. The chain links TRBV5-8 to TRBJ1-5; D may be TRBD1 (6 bases). V was cut by 0 bases and J by 6 bases, with 7 bases left in between. CDR1 and CDR2 (germline): SGHTS, YDEGEE. The CDR3 sequence is 13 residues long. The DNA of the CDR3 is TGTGCCAGCAGCTTGGAAGGGGGTCAGCCCCAGCATTTT. As protein: CASSLEGGQPQHF.

The chain couples TRBV5-1 to TRBJ2-2; perhaps TRBD2 as D (6 bases). The V gene's germline CDR1 is SGHRS and CDR2 YFSETQ. Trimming removed 4 bases at V and 6 bases at J, with 19 bases between. This CDR3 is built from 16 residues. The CDR3 DNA reads as TGCGCCAGCAGCATTGGGACCCTCCGCGGGGCCGGGGAGCTGTTTTTT. Amino acids: CASSIGTLRGAGELFF.